The rows below give T cell receptor beta chains drawn from one sample of a study of regulatory T cells in long-lasting Graves disease. TCRdb re-called the multiplex PCR reads with MiXCR, one entry per CDR3 protein. The sample has approximately 560,000 distinct CDR3 sequences; about 16% are singletons. These records were also assigned to another study, of T cells in Graves' hyperthyroidism and ophthalmopathy.

The sample in question was peripheral blood mononuclear cells (PBMCs), obtained at new diagnosis, from a patient treated with antithyroid drugs. The receptors were sampled from a man between 18 and 35 years old with Graves disease. The CDR3 runs from the conserved cysteine through the conserved F or W.

v_call,cdr3_aa
TRBV9,CASSVGGTYNEQFF
TRBV9,CASSVAVAGEETQYF
TRBV7-9,CASGLGETQYF
TRBV5-1,CASSAFGNGETQYF
TRBV9,CASSAPGAAMNTEAFF
TRBV4-1,CASSQVAAPAGGGYTF
TRBV9,CASSVAYTDTQYF
TRBV3-1,CASSPPGTSVYEQYF
TRBV7-8,CASSVDRQETQYF
TRBV6-5,CASSYQHTPRDGYNEQFF
TRBV19,CASSMTDYSNQPQHF
TRBV30,CAWSSGMFNEKLFF
TRBV30,CAWSRGGSTGELFF
TRBV5-1,CASSHGAGEQFF
TRBV6-1,CAPSSHQNTEAFF
TRBV18,CASSGLADDTDTQYF
TRBV15,CATSRRGSNVLTF
TRBV12-3/TRBV12-4,CASTGSTNEKLFF
TRBV25-1,CATARGGEQFF
TRBV13,CASSFTSGGTYEQYF
TRBV18,CASSLNPASGQSNQPQHF
TRBV30,CAWSRYGGSGQPQHF
TRBV12-3/TRBV12-4,CASSLLQSGYTF
TRBV3-1,CASSTRQGDVYGYTF
TRBV12-3/TRBV12-4,CASNLQTRGGELFF
TRBV20-1,CSARDLWGSSTDTQYF
TRBV6-1,CASRRSGEETQYF
TRBV30,CAWSRQKNTEAFF
TRBV30,CAWSVRDNSPLHF
TRBV12-3/TRBV12-4,CASSISRANTEAFF
TRBV6-1,CASSNTPVLNYGYTF
TRBV5-5,CASSWGQGQANEKLFF
TRBV30,CAWSPGFDEQYF
TRBV5-1,CASSGITDSNQPQHF
TRBV3-1,CASSQFGTSGTEQFF
TRBV20-1,CSARGRSGEQYF
TRBV28,CASSPPGTGGPADTQYF
TRBV10-3,CAISESGGFREQFF
TRBV6-1,CASNPLWGGGEQFF
TRBV13,CASSFRARAQETQYF
TRBV7-9,CASSSDRDHSNQPQHF
TRBV9,CASSPRTSGPYEQYF
TRBV28,CASSLRWDRGLEAFF
TRBV5-1,CASSPEGQGIFGYTF